A selection of T cell receptor beta chains follows, all from one sample in a study of blood T cell repertoires in COVID-19. The data were produced by immunoSEQ multiplex PCR, yet TCRdb's version contains in-frame clones alone and is incomplete. The sample has some 390,000 clones, 85% to 90% seen once. The sequenced sample consisted of peripheral blood. These receptors came from a human donor in a cohort sampled during active COVID-19. Both conserved end residues are part of each CDR3. The D gene is left open where the match is weak. Clone size is stated in some rows and not others, as once, few, many or a class when expanded.

J gene | clone size | V gene | D gene | CDR3 protein | CDR3 DNA
TRBJ2-7 | - | TRBV5-1 | - | CASSLSTNTYEQYF | TGCGCCAGCAGCTTGTCCACCAACACCTACGAGCAGTACTTC
TRBJ1-1 | - | TRBV29-1 | - | CSVVGNSNTEAFF | TGCAGCGTTGTCGGGAATTCGAACACTGAAGCTTTCTTT
TRBJ1-6 | - | TRBV28 | - | CASSLGHNSPLHF | TGTGCCAGCAGTTTGGGGCATAATTCACCCCTCCACTTT
TRBJ2-3 | - | TRBV29-1 | TRBD1 | CSVARQGSTDTQYF | TGCAGCGTTGCAAGACAGGGTAGCACAGATACGCAGTATTTT
TRBJ2-7 | once | TRBV30 | TRBD1 | CAWSPGTGAYEQYF | TGTGCCTGGAGCCCGGGGACAGGGGCCTACGAGCAGTACTTC
TRBJ1-2 | - | TRBV10-3 | TRBD1 | CAISDPDRVAYGYTF | TGTGCCATCAGCGACCCCGACAGGGTGGCCTATGGCTACACCTTC
TRBJ1-6 | few | TRBV4-1 | - | CASSQDNRPGINSPLHF | TGCGCCAGCAGCCAAGATAATCGGCCAGGGATTAACTCACCCCTCCACTTT
TRBJ2-7 | - | TRBV11-2 | - | CASLRSPYEQYF | TGTGCCAGCCTGCGGAGTCCCTACGAGCAGTACTTC
TRBJ2-3 | - | TRBV5-1 | TRBD1 | CASSFNRGYGDTQYF | TGCGCCAGCAGCTTCAACAGGGGGTATGGGGATACGCAGTATTTT
TRBJ2-1 | - | TRBV30 | TRBD2 | CAWSGSGSDEQFF | TGTGCCTGGAGTGGCAGCGGGAGTGATGAGCAGTTCTTC
TRBJ2-1 | once | TRBV10-1 | - | CASSDGGTVYNEQFF | TGCGCCAGCAGTGACGGCGGGACGGTCTACAATGAGCAGTTCTTC
TRBJ2-1 | - | TRBV24-1 | TRBD2 | CATSSGSHYNEQFF | TGTGCCACCAGCAGCGGGAGTCACTACAATGAGCAGTTCTTC
TRBJ1-1 | - | TRBV7-6 | - | CASSLAGDTEAFF | TGTGCCAGCAGCTTAGCAGGGGACACTGAAGCTTTCTTT
TRBJ2-5 | - | TRBV4-1 | TRBD2 | CASSQPSGANQETQYF | TGCGCCAGCAGCCAACCTAGCGGGGCCAACCAAGAGACCCAGTACTTC
TRBJ1-3 | - | TRBV30 | - | CAYRDSGNTIYF | TGTGCCTACCGGGACTCTGGAAACACCATATATTTT
TRBJ2-1 | - | TRBV6-1 | - | CASSEAVGVFNEQFF | TGTGCCAGCAGTGAAGCGGTGGGAGTGTTTAATGAGCAGTTCTTC
TRBJ2-7 | - | TRBV28 | - | CASSPGGARLYEQYF | TGTGCCAGCAGTCCGGGCGGGGCACGGCTCTACGAGCAGTACTTC
TRBJ2-3 | few | TRBV29-1 | - | CSAGGGQTTDTQYF | TGCAGCGCCGGAGGGGGCCAGACGACAGATACGCAGTATTTT
TRBJ2-1 | - | TRBV20-1 | TRBD2 | CSASSLAGGHEQFF | TGCAGTGCTAGTTCGCTAGCGGGAGGACATGAGCAGTTCTTC
TRBJ2-2 | - | TRBV9 | TRBD2 | CASSVGGGLATGELFF | TGTGCCAGCAGCGTAGGGGGAGGACTAGCCACCGGGGAGCTGTTTTTT
TRBJ1-4 | - | TRBV7-2 | TRBD1 | CASSLDGTGLGKLFF | TGTGCCAGCAGCTTAGATGGGACAGGGCTAGGAAAACTGTTTTTT
TRBJ1-4 | - | TRBV5-1 | TRBD1 | CASKTGANEKLFF | TGCGCCAGCAAAACAGGGGCTAATGAAAAACTGTTTTTT
TRBJ2-5 | once | TRBV19 | - | CASRGLAGETQYF | TGTGCCAGTAGAGGTCTGGCGGGAGAGACCCAGTACTTC
TRBJ2-5 | - | TRBV4-2 | TRBD2 | CASSQEQLAGGGETQYF | TGTGCCAGCAGCCAAGAACAGCTAGCGGGGGGCGGTGAGACCCAGTACTTC
TRBJ2-7 | - | TRBV6-5 | TRBD2 | CASSPMGRDHEQYF | TGTGCCAGCAGTCCCATGGGGAGGGACCACGAGCAGTACTTC
TRBJ1-2 | - | TRBV28 | - | CASSMGGTLYGYTF | TGTGCCAGCAGTATGGGGGGGACGCTCTATGGCTACACCTTC
TRBJ2-7 | - | TRBV2 | - | CASSEHGTIGYEQYF | TGTGCCAGCAGTGAGCACGGGACAATTGGATACGAGCAGTACTTC
TRBJ2-2 | once | TRBV5-1 | TRBD2 | CASSGTSETGELFF | TGCGCCAGCAGCGGGACTAGCGAGACCGGGGAGCTGTTTTTT
TRBJ1-1 | - | TRBV27 | - | CASRNWGGNTEAFF | TGTGCCAGCAGGAACTGGGGGGGAAACACTGAAGCTTTCTTT
TRBJ1-1 | - | TRBV7-9 | TRBD1 | CASSLVRSTGGTEAFF | TGTGCCAGCAGCTTAGTGAGATCGACAGGGGGGACTGAAGCTTTCTTT
TRBJ2-1 | - | TRBV5-5 | - | CASSLGALYYNEQFF | TGTGCCAGCAGCTTGGGGGCCCTCTACTACAATGAGCAGTTCTTC
TRBJ1-4 | - | TRBV11-2 | - | CASRLTGSEKLFF | TGTGCCAGCAGGTTAACAGGTTCAGAAAAACTGTTTTTT
TRBJ2-3 | - | TRBV7-8 | - | CASRFKNGVTDTQYF | TGTGCCAGCAGGTTTAAGAACGGTGTTACAGATACGCAGTATTTT
TRBJ2-3 | - | TRBV5-4 | TRBD2 | CASSSLAGYIDTQYF | TGTGCCAGCAGTTCACTAGCGGGGTATATAGATACGCAGTATTTT
TRBJ1-6 | - | TRBV5-5 | - | CASSLFRGNPPYNSPLHF | TGTGCCAGCAGCTTGTTTCGCGGAAATCCCCCCTATAATTCACCCCTCCACTTT
TRBJ2-6 | once | TRBV4-1 | TRBD2 | CASSQGAGGASGANVLTF | TGCGCCAGCAGCCAGGGTGCGGGGGGAGCCTCTGGGGCCAACGTCCTGACTTTC
TRBJ2-5 | - | TRBV30 | TRBD2 | CAWSSTSGGLQYF | TGTGCCTGGAGTTCGACTAGCGGGGGGTTACAGTACTTC
TRBJ2-1 | - | TRBV18 | TRBD1 | CASSQGAGNEQFF | TGTGCCAGCTCACAGGGGGCCGGCAATGAGCAGTTCTTC
TRBJ1-1 | - | TRBV18 | TRBD1 | CASSPLRYGQGTTEAFF | TGTGCCAGCTCACCACTGAGATATGGACAGGGTACAACTGAAGCTTTCTTT
TRBJ1-2 | - | TRBV5-1 | - | CASSLSERNGYTF | TGCGCCAGCAGCTTGTCCGAGAGAAATGGCTACACCTTC
TRBJ1-1 | - | TRBV5-1 | - | CASSLAPRNAEAFF | TGCGCCAGCAGCTTGGCCCCTAGGAACGCTGAAGCTTTCTTT
TRBJ2-5 | once | TRBV28 | - | CASSRGGSGETQYF | TGTGCCAGCAGCAGGGGCGGGAGCGGAGAGACCCAGTACTTC
TRBJ2-7 | - | TRBV4-1 | - | CASSQKEGPYEQYF | TGCGCCAGCAGCCAAAAGGAGGGGCCCTACGAGCAGTACTTC
TRBJ1-5 | - | TRBV6-5 | TRBD1 | CASSLPDRGRPQHF | TGTGCCAGCAGTTTACCTGACAGGGGTCGGCCCCAGCATTTT
TRBJ2-1 | - | TRBV2 | - | CASSTGSGSYNEQFF | TGTGCCAGCAGTACGGGGTCAGGCTCCTACAATGAGCAGTTCTTC
TRBJ2-7 | - | TRBV9 | TRBD1 | CASSITDRGHQYF | TGTGCCAGCAGCATAACGGACAGGGGGCATCAGTACTTC
TRBJ1-3 | - | TRBV30 | TRBD1 | CAWSAPRTGAGNTIYF | TGTGCCTGGAGTGCCCCGAGGACAGGGGCTGGAAACACCATATATTTT
TRBJ2-3 | - | TRBV18 | - | CASSPERQKGTDTQYF | TGTGCCAGCTCACCGGAACGACAAAAAGGCACAGATACGCAGTATTTT
TRBJ2-3 | once | TRBV30 | TRBD1 | CAWSRDRYTDTQYF | TGTGCCTGGAGCCGGGACAGATACACAGATACGCAGTATTTT
TRBJ2-5 | - | TRBV19 | - | CASSLRPGEGAQYF | TGTGCCAGTAGTCTCCGGCCAGGAGAAGGGGCCCAGTACTTC
TRBJ1-2 | - | TRBV5-1 | TRBD1 | CASSSTTGGTTGYTF | TGCGCCAGCAGCTCGACCACAGGGGGGACCACTGGCTACACCTTC